These T cell receptor beta chains were read from a single sample in a study of regulatory T cells in long-lasting Graves disease. A single record per CDR3 protein comes from TCRdb applying MiXCR to the multiplex PCR reads. The sample shows roughly 700,000 distinct CDR3 sequences, around 32% of them seen only once. The sample here was peripheral blood mononuclear cells (PBMCs), taken when the disease was refractory, from a patient treated with antithyroid drugs. These receptors all come from a female donor with Graves disease. CDR3s include the opening cysteine and the closing phenylalanine or tryptophan. A D gene is named only where the DNA matches it firmly. Part of the rows lack a size; the others show once, few, many or a class for expanded clones.

CDR3: CASSLDPTGVNTEAFF; DNA: TGTGCCAGCAGCTTAGATCCCACAGGAGTGAACACTGAAGCTTTCTTT; V: TRBV11-2; J: TRBJ1-1; D: .; size: .; length: 16
CDR3: CSARVGGGGDAEAFF; DNA: TGCAGTGCTAGAGTTGGGGGCGGGGGCGACGCTGAAGCTTTCTTT; V: TRBV20-1; J: TRBJ1-1; D: .; size: .; length: 15
CDR3: CASSPYFRGSGANVLTF; DNA: TGTGCCAGCAGTCCCTACTTCCGGGGCAGTGGGGCCAACGTCCTGACTTTC; V: TRBV28; J: TRBJ2-6; D: .; size: .; length: 17
CDR3: CASSLARQANTIYF; DNA: TGTGCCAGCAGCTTAGCGCGGCAGGCAAACACCATATATTTT; V: TRBV7-2; J: TRBJ1-3; D: .; size: .; length: 14
CDR3: CATSRDLKGRDGYTF; DNA: TGTGCCACCAGCAGAGATTTAAAGGGGAGGGATGGCTACACCTTC; V: TRBV15; J: TRBJ1-2; D: .; size: .; length: 15
CDR3: CASSLDGRAYEQYF; DNA: TGTGCCAGCAGTTTGGACGGGAGGGCCTACGAGCAGTACTTC; V: TRBV12-3/TRBV12-4; J: TRBJ2-7; D: TRBD2; size: few; length: 14
CDR3: CASRHDGTTEAFF; DNA: TGCGCCAGCAGACACGACGGAACCACTGAAGCTTTCTTT; V: TRBV5-1; J: TRBJ1-1; D: .; size: few; length: 13
CDR3: CASSEGGGLETQYF; DNA: TGTGCCAGCAGTGAAGGAGGAGGGCTGGAGACCCAGTACTTC; V: TRBV2; J: TRBJ2-5; D: .; size: few; length: 14
CDR3: CASSLQTGGIPNTEAFF; DNA: TGCGCCAGCAGCCTACAGACAGGGGGCATCCCGAACACTGAAGCTTTCTTT; V: TRBV5-1; J: TRBJ1-1; D: TRBD1; size: .; length: 17
CDR3: CSAAGQGRTTEAFF; DNA: TGCAGTGCTGCAGGACAGGGGAGAACCACTGAAGCTTTCTTT; V: TRBV20-1; J: TRBJ1-1; D: TRBD1; size: .; length: 14
CDR3: CASSFSDRGRGYTF; DNA: TGTGCCAGCAGTTTTTCGGACAGGGGCAGGGGCTACACCTTC; V: TRBV27; J: TRBJ1-2; D: TRBD1; size: few; length: 14
CDR3: CASSLVTSGQETQYF; DNA: TGTGCCAGCAGCTTGGTCACTAGCGGGCAAGAGACCCAGTACTTC; V: TRBV5-4; J: TRBJ2-5; D: TRBD2; size: .; length: 15
CDR3: CASSLVAGDSLKTQYF; DNA: TGCGCCAGCAGCTTGGTCGCGGGGGACAGTTTGAAGACCCAGTACTTC; V: TRBV5-1; J: TRBJ2-5; D: .; size: .; length: 16
CDR3: CASSLTGGGAAFF; DNA: TGTGCCAGCAGTTTGACTGGGGGGGGTGCGGCTTTCTTT; V: TRBV28; J: TRBJ1-1; D: .; size: few; length: 13
CDR3: CATSDAGVGYGYTF; DNA: TGTGCCACCAGTGATGCGGGAGTTGGCTATGGCTACACCTTC; V: TRBV24-1; J: TRBJ1-2; D: .; size: many; length: 14
CDR3: CAWSVQRTIYF; DNA: TGTGCCTGGAGTGTACAACGGACCATATATTTT; V: TRBV30; J: TRBJ1-3; D: .; size: .; length: 11
CDR3: CASSLGRGGHTGELFF; DNA: TGTGCCAGCAGCTTAGGCCGGGGAGGTCACACCGGGGAGCTGTTTTTT; V: TRBV11-2; J: TRBJ2-2; D: .; size: once; length: 16
CDR3: CASTPGWGGYTEAFF; DNA: TGTGCCAGCACCCCGGGATGGGGGGGATACACTGAAGCTTTCTTT; V: TRBV28; J: TRBJ1-1; D: .; size: .; length: 15
CDR3: CASSPGTRRTDTQYF; DNA: TGTGCCAGCAGCCCCGGGACTAGGCGCACAGATACGCAGTATTTT; V: TRBV11-3; J: TRBJ2-3; D: TRBD2; size: .; length: 15
CDR3: CASGRPGGGGSEQYF; DNA: TGTGCCAGCGGACGTCCCGGAGGGGGTGGGTCCGAGCAGTACTTC; V: TRBV6-1; J: TRBJ2-7; D: .; size: .; length: 15
CDR3: CASSAEIQGTEAFF; DNA: TGTGCCAGCAGCGCAGAAATACAGGGGACTGAAGCTTTCTTT; V: TRBV7-9; J: TRBJ1-1; D: TRBD1; size: .; length: 14
CDR3: CASSYQGHYGDYGYTF; DNA: TGTGCCAGTAGTTACCAGGGACATTATGGTGACTATGGCTACACCTTC; V: TRBV19; J: TRBJ1-2; D: .; size: .; length: 16
CDR3: CSVEGLAGGAYEQYF; DNA: TGCAGCGTTGAAGGACTAGCGGGAGGGGCCTACGAGCAGTACTTC; V: TRBV29-1; J: TRBJ2-7; D: TRBD2; size: .; length: 15
CDR3: CASSQDGGQGSSPLHF; DNA: TGTGCCAGCAGCCAAGACGGTGGACAGGGTAGTTCACCCCTCCACTTT; V: TRBV4-2; J: TRBJ1-6; D: TRBD1; size: .; length: 16
CDR3: CASSLTGPQNIQYF; DNA: TGTGCCAGCAGCCTGACGGGACCACAAAACATTCAGTACTTC; V: TRBV7-9; J: TRBJ2-4; D: .; size: .; length: 14
CDR3: CASSNGDRTNTEAFF; DNA: TGTGCCAGCAGCAATGGGGACAGGACGAACACTGAAGCTTTCTTT; V: TRBV5-6; J: TRBJ1-1; D: TRBD1; size: .; length: 15
CDR3: CASSENLREDQETQYF; DNA: TGCGCCAGCAGTGAGAATTTGCGGGAGGACCAAGAGACCCAGTACTTC; V: TRBV10-1; J: TRBJ2-5; D: TRBD2; size: .; length: 16
CDR3: CASSIRDTYGYTF; DNA: TGTGCCAGTAGTATTCGAGACACCTATGGCTACACCTTC; V: TRBV19; J: TRBJ1-2; D: .; size: .; length: 13
CDR3: CSAARGTYEQYF; DNA: TGCAGTGCTGCTCGGGGGACCTACGAGCAGTACTTC; V: TRBV20-1; J: TRBJ2-7; D: .; size: .; length: 12
CDR3: CASSRGQGPHGELFF; DNA: TGTGCCAGCAGTCGCGGACAGGGCCCTCACGGGGAGCTGTTTTTT; V: TRBV6-1; J: TRBJ2-2; D: TRBD1; size: few; length: 15
CDR3: CASSIDPLLNQPQHF; DNA: TGTGCCAGTAGTATAGATCCGCTGCTTAATCAGCCCCAGCATTTT; V: TRBV19; J: TRBJ1-5; D: .; size: .; length: 15
CDR3: CASTRDGVFGNTIYF; DNA: TGTGCCAGCACCCGGGACGGCGTCTTTGGAAACACCATATATTTT; V: TRBV28; J: TRBJ1-3; D: .; size: few; length: 15
CDR3: CASSYSSTATGPFGYGYTF; DNA: TGTGCCAGCAGTTACTCTTCAACCGCGACAGGACCTTTTGGATATGGCTACACCTTC; V: TRBV6-5; J: TRBJ1-2; D: .; size: many; length: 19
CDR3: CASSLGQAYYGYTF; DNA: TGTGCCAGCAGCTTGGGCCAGGCTTACTATGGCTACACCTTC; V: TRBV5-6; J: TRBJ1-2; D: .; size: .; length: 14
CDR3: CASSPGLVAYEQYF; DNA: TGTGCCAGCAGCCCGGGACTAGTCGCATACGAGCAGTACTTC; V: TRBV2; J: TRBJ2-7; D: TRBD2; size: many; length: 14
CDR3: CASSGPTSNTEAFF; DNA: TGTGCCAGCAGCGGACCTACATCCAACACTGAAGCTTTCTTT; V: TRBV13; J: TRBJ1-1; D: .; size: .; length: 14
CDR3: CSAGKREGGETQYF; DNA: TGCAGTGCTGGAAAGCGGGAGGGCGGAGAGACCCAGTACTTC; V: TRBV20-1; J: TRBJ2-5; D: TRBD2; size: many; length: 14
CDR3: CSARDRVGAGSPLHF; DNA: TGCAGTGCTAGAGATCGAGTGGGGGCTGGTTCACCCCTCCACTTT; V: TRBV20-1; J: TRBJ1-6; D: .; size: .; length: 15
CDR3: CASSLPLGSPLHF; DNA: TGCGCCAGCAGCCTTCCCTTGGGTTCACCCCTCCACTTT; V: TRBV4-1; J: TRBJ1-6; D: .; size: .; length: 13
CDR3: CASSQGLGGETEAFF; DNA: TGTGCCAGCAGCCAAGGGCTAGGAGGTGAAACTGAAGCTTTCTTT; V: TRBV3-1; J: TRBJ1-1; D: .; size: .; length: 15
CDR3: CASSLRSGRQNTGELFF; DNA: TGTGCCAGCAGCCTTCGGTCAGGACGGCAAAACACCGGGGAGCTGTTTTTT; V: TRBV7-3; J: TRBJ2-2; D: .; size: .; length: 17
CDR3: CASSYSRGRGQETQYF; DNA: TGTGCCAGCAGTTACTCCCGCGGGCGCGGCCAAGAGACCCAGTACTTC; V: TRBV6-5; J: TRBJ2-5; D: .; size: few; length: 16
CDR3: CASSSPDGYGYTF; DNA: TGTGCCAGCAGTTCCCCGGACGGCTATGGCTACACCTTC; V: TRBV6-5; J: TRBJ1-2; D: .; size: few; length: 13
CDR3: CSARDLNGTYEQYF; DNA: TGCAGTGCTAGAGATTTGAACGGAACCTACGAGCAGTACTTC; V: TRBV20-1; J: TRBJ2-7; D: .; size: few; length: 14
CDR3: CASSLANGGPGGETQYF; DNA: TGTGCCAGCAGCTTAGCAAACGGGGGCCCGGGAGGAGAGACCCAGTACTTC; V: TRBV7-9; J: TRBJ2-5; D: .; size: .; length: 17
CDR3: CSAPTHGGLSYEQYF; DNA: TGCAGTGCTCCCACGCACGGAGGACTCTCCTACGAGCAGTACTTC; V: TRBV20-1; J: TRBJ2-7; D: .; size: .; length: 15
CDR3: CASSTPGGYGYTF; DNA: TGTGCCAGTAGTACGCCGGGGGGCTATGGCTACACCTTC; V: TRBV19; J: TRBJ1-2; D: .; size: once; length: 13
CDR3: CASSSSGPSTEQYF; DNA: TGCGCCAGCAGCTCCTCGGGCCCGTCCACTGAGCAGTACTTC; V: TRBV5-1; J: TRBJ2-7; D: .; size: few; length: 14
CDR3: CASSPGVGVGNEKLFF; DNA: TGTGCCAGCAGCCCAGGGGTAGGCGTAGGGAATGAAAAACTGTTTTTT; V: TRBV7-9; J: TRBJ1-4; D: .; size: .; length: 16
CDR3: CASSPGLAGREQYF; DNA: TGCGCCAGCAGTCCCGGACTAGCGGGAAGGGAGCAGTACTTC; V: TRBV10-2; J: TRBJ2-7; D: TRBD2; size: few; length: 14